The source of this TCR beta chain is a study of human T cells and chemical hapten exposure. Time point here: patch test 2, 6 weeks after DPC sensitization. Sample treatment: therapeutic diphenylcyclopropenone sensitization with weekly scalp DPC. Ahead of applying each patch test, blood was sampled. MiXCR was run by TCRdb on the RACE reads, yielding one entry per CDR3 protein. The sample contains 100,000 or so distinct CDR3 sequences, about 11% of which appear only once. Germline lookup yields CDR1 MNHEY and CDR2 SVGEGT. This CDR3 contains 16 residues. V lost 2 bases and J lost 1; bases outside the gene matches: 4.

The chain is built from TRBV6-2 or TRBV6-3 and TRBJ2-5, with 10 bases identical to TRBD2. This clonotype was obtained from a man aged 40-50 years with alopecia areata. Some clones in this sample may be carry-over from other donors' samples. Sequenced here: whole blood, sampled in connection with sensitization to the hapten diphenylcyclopropenone (DPC). The DNA for the CDR3 is TGTGCCAGCAGTTACGGTCCTAGCGGGAGCCAAGAGACCCAGTACTTC. Protein sequence: CASSYGPSGSQETQYF.